This T cell receptor beta chain was documented in a study of cytomegalovirus exposure and HLA in healthy donors. Data came from immunoSEQ multiplex PCR; TCRdb stores just in-frame clones and leaves some out. Seen here are 200,000 or so clones, about 80% observed once, and the top ten hold roughly 7%. Study results and limitations: Three of the chains that were CMV-associated were confirmed in vitro to be specific for CMV antigens. Subsequent analysis revealed that first-cohort TCR clusters tended to co-occur in the roughly 120 validation repertoires. Most sequenced TCRs were rare (though some public TCRs occurred in many donors).

With regard to this clone: Its specificity is not known.

Germline CDR1 is MNHEY and CDR2 is SMNVEV (reference sequence). This CDR3 is built from 15 residues. The ends lost 4 bases at V and 4 bases at J; junction bases unmatched: 7. The roughly 120-subject validation cohort, separate from the roughly 670-subject first cohort, included the donors. Sequencing was done on a sample of PBMCs. The chain couples TRBV27 to TRBJ2-7; 10 bases align to TRBD1. This receptor was identified in a man between 18 and 35 years old in good health and CMV-seropositive. CDR3: CASSSTGTGVYEQYF. The CDR3, as DNA: TGTGCCAGCAGTTCTACCGGGACAGGGGTGTACGAGCAGTACTTC.